These 22 T cell receptor beta chains originate from one sample sequenced in a study of T cells expressing NK-cell markers (TCRdb year 2020). Receptors were amplified or captured by 5' RACE. Sequencing instrument: Illumina HiSeq 2000. TCRdb reprocessed the reads and assigns one entry to each CDR3 protein sequence, leaving out DNA. The table for this sample shows 400,000 to 500,000 distinct CDR3 sequences. The ten largest clones take up 6% to 9.5% of the sample. Sample: blood T cells: a sorted CD56 or NKG2C T cell subset, CD4+ or CD8+ T cells, or bulk PBMC T cells (not recorded which). Receptors were obtained from a woman aged 18 to 69 in good health.

This rearrangement joins TRBV20-1 to TRBJ1-2; TCRdb picks TRBD1, but there is no DNA to check that call. The CDR3 contains 14 residues. CDR1 is DFQATT and CDR2 is SNEGSKA in the germline V gene (reference sequence). CDR3: CSARHGTGGYGYTF.

The chain combines TRBV3-1 with TRBJ2-7. Looked up from germline, CDR1 is LGHDT and CDR2 is YNNKEL (reference sequence). This CDR3 spans 13 amino acids. The CDR3 loop reads CASSQAPGYEQYF.

The chain joins TRBV7-2 to TRBJ1-4. Germline V gives CDR1 SGHTA, CDR2 FQGNSA. The CDR3 has 13 amino acids. CDR3 amino acids: CASTLGLNEKLFF.

The chain carries TRBV6-2 or TRBV6-3 and TRBJ1-4; the D call from TCRdb, TRBD1, cannot be confirmed without DNA. Germline V gene lookup returns CDR1 MNHEY and CDR2 SVGEGT. CDR3 length: 13 amino acids. The CDR3 sequence is CASSRASNEKLFF.

The chain links TRBV20-1 to TRBJ2-7; TCRdb proposes TRBD1, but this gene call is untestable without DNA. Per germline, CDR1 DFQATT and CDR2 SNEGSKA (reference sequence). CDR3 size: 15 residues. The CDR3 is CSARSTGTVSYEQYF.

The chain uses TRBV12-3 or TRBV12-4 and TRBJ2-5. The CDR3 has 11 residues. CDR3 loop: CASSLSGVQYF.

The chain combines TRBV5-4 with TRBJ2-1; with no DNA, the TCRdb D assignment of TRBD1 cannot be verified. This CDR3 has 17 residues. CDR1 is SGHNT and CDR2 is YYREEE in the germline V gene (reference sequence). The CDR3 loop reads CASRQGGAGGATNEQFF.

J is TRBJ1-3 and V is TRBV6-1; TCRdb gives TRBD1 as the D gene, but with no DNA this cannot be confirmed. Germline CDR1 MNHNS, CDR2 SASEGT. The CDR3 spans 15 residues. The CDR3 protein is CASSPGQGAGNTIYF.

The chain is built from TRBV7-9 and TRBJ2-3; TCRdb's D gene call, TRBD2, goes unchecked for lack of DNA. The CDR3 loop spans 17 amino acids. The germline gives CDR1 SEHNR, CDR2 FQNEAQ (reference sequence). CDR3 protein: CASSLGDGPSSTDTQYF.

Here the CDR3 reads CASSSGSGTSGYNEQFF. V gene TRBV5-4 combines with J gene TRBJ2-1; the TRBD2 assignment by TCRdb is unverifiable without DNA. The CDR3 contains 17 residues. Germline assignment: CDR1 SGHNT and CDR2 YYREEE (reference sequence). Using reference TRBV5-4 and TRBJ2-1 for the parts outside the CDR3, the full variable domain is ETGVTQSPTHLIKTRGQQVTLRCSSQSGHNTVSWYQQALGQGPQFIFQYYREEENGRGNFPPRFSGLQFPNYSSELNVNALELDDSALYLCASSSGSGTSGYNEQFFGPGTRLTVL.

J is TRBJ2-2 and V is TRBV7-9. This CDR3 has 15 residues. Germline V lookup: CDR1 SEHNR, CDR2 FQNEAQ (reference sequence). The CDR3 here is CASSPQIGHTGELFF.

The chain employs TRBV7-9 and TRBJ2-1; TCRdb gives TRBD1 as the D gene, but with no DNA this cannot be confirmed. CDR1 is SEHNR and CDR2 is FQNEAQ in the germline V gene (reference sequence). This CDR3 contains 14 residues. The CDR3 loop is CASSPGRQYNEQFF.

V gene TRBV28 combines with J gene TRBJ2-7; the TRBD1 assignment by TCRdb is unverifiable without DNA. CDR1 and CDR2 (germline): MDHEN, SYDVKM. The CDR3 sequence is 16 residues long. CDR3 residues: CASSPRGLHGSYEQYF.

The chain has TRBV20-1 and TRBJ1-2; TCRdb lists TRBD1, though no DNA is available to test this call. The germline CDR1 and CDR2 sequences are DFQATT and SNEGSKA (reference sequence). The CDR3 spans 13 residues. The CDR3 sequence is CSARETGINGYTF.

CDR3 in amino acids: CASSSLVGAGANTGELFF. V gene TRBV12-3 or TRBV12-4 combines with J gene TRBJ2-2; TCRdb's assignment of TRBD1 cannot be checked, as there is no DNA. CDR3 length: 18 residues.

The J gene is TRBJ2-1, the V gene TRBV13; TCRdb indicates TRBD2, and absent DNA this call remains unverified. Germline CDR1 reads PRHDT; CDR2 reads FYEKMQ (reference sequence). This CDR3 is built from 12 residues. The CDR3 sequence: CASSSTSAEQFF.

This chain links TRBV5-1 with TRBJ1-2; TCRdb outputs TRBD1, but without DNA this stays unchecked. Germline V gene lookup returns CDR1 SGHRS and CDR2 YFSETQ. The CDR3 is 15 amino acids. The CDR3 loop reads CASSLGTGTGHGYTF.

The V and J genes are TRBV6-1 and TRBJ1-4; the TCRdb call, TRBD1, lacks DNA for checking. This CDR3 comprises 16 residues. CDR1 is MNHNS and CDR2 is SASEGT in the germline V gene. This CDR3 reads CASSTWGATTNEKLFF.

This CDR3 reads CASSLGAPQETQYF. V gene TRBV11-2 combines with J gene TRBJ2-5. Per germline, CDR1 SGHAT and CDR2 FQNNGV. CDR3 length: 14 amino acids.

V usage is TRBV5-1 and J usage is TRBJ1-1; TCRdb outputs TRBD1, but without DNA this stays unchecked. Per germline, CDR1 SGHRS and CDR2 YFSETQ. The CDR3 runs to 15 residues. CDR3 loop: CASSLELGGNTEAFF.

CDR3: CASSYIRETQYF. The chain is built from TRBV6-2 or TRBV6-3 and TRBJ2-5. This CDR3 is 12 amino acids long. Germline V gene data show CDR1 as MNHEY and CDR2 as SVGEGT.

The gene calls are TRBV6-2 or TRBV6-3 and TRBJ1-4. The CDR3 is 12 residues long. Germline lookup yields CDR1 MNHEY and CDR2 SVGEGT. CDR3 amino acids: CASSPNGEKLFF.